A selection of T cell receptor beta chains follows, all from one sample in a study of T cell changes during pregnancy in multiple sclerosis. Some clones are missing from TCRdb's copy, which holds only in-frame ones; the method was immunoSEQ multiplex PCR. The sample contains about 31,000 clones, about 91% of which appear only once. Sequences were derived from CD4+ T cells from peripheral blood mononuclear cells, sampled in the first trimester of pregnancy. All receptors derive from a female donor in good health, enrolled as a control in a pregnancy study. The CDR3 runs from the conserved cysteine through the conserved F or W. Fields, in order: D gene, V gene, J gene, clone size, CDR3 DNA, CDR3 protein. The D gene is left open where the match is weak. The size field is filled for only some rows; it gives once, few, many or a size class.

>NA|TRBV27|TRBJ1-2|NA
TGTGCCAGCAGTTTGGGAACAGGGTTAGGAGGCTACACCTTC
CASSLGTGLGGYTF
>NA|TRBV2|TRBJ2-7|NA
TGTGCCAGCAGTTCTGACAGATACGAGCAGTACTTC
CASSSDRYEQYF
>NA|TRBV20-1|TRBJ2-3|NA
TGCGCCGGCGAAAGGGGAGATACGCAGTATTTT
CAGERGDTQYF
>NA|TRBV30|TRBJ1-1|NA
TGTGCTCGGACCGAAGGGGTGGAAGCTTTCTTT
CARTEGVEAFF
>TRBD2|TRBV7-2|TRBJ2-5|NA
TGTGCCAGCAGCTTCATCCTAGCGGAAGAGACCCAGTACTTC
CASSFILAEETQYF
>TRBD1|TRBV19|TRBJ2-5|NA
TGTGCCAGTAGTGCTACAGGGGGACAGCGAGAGACCCAGTACTTC
CASSATGGQRETQYF
>NA|TRBV19|TRBJ1-5|NA
TGTGCCAGTAGTATAGTCGCAGGGGAAGGTCAGCCCCAGCATTTT
CASSIVAGEGQPQHF
>NA|TRBV30|TRBJ2-6|NA
TGTGCCTGGAGTCTTCGGGGGGGGGCCAACGTCCTGACTTTC
CAWSLRGGANVLTF
>NA|TRBV7-3|TRBJ2-6|NA
TGTGCCAGCAGCTTATACCCTTCCACTTCGTCGGCCAACGTCCTGACTTTC
CASSLYPSTSSANVLTF
>TRBD1|TRBV19|TRBJ1-6|NA
TGTGCCAGTAGCCTGACAGGGGAGGATTCACCCCTCCACTTT
CASSLTGEDSPLHF
>TRBD2|TRBV5-8|TRBJ2-7|NA
TGTGCCAGCAGCCCCTGGGAGGGGACCTACGAGCAGTACTTC
CASSPWEGTYEQYF
>NA|TRBV5-6|TRBJ1-2|NA
TGTGCCAGCAGCTTGCCGGGGGATAGGACTGCCTATGGCTACACCTTC
CASSLPGDRTAYGYTF
>TRBD1|TRBV4-3|TRBJ1-1|NA
TGCGCCAGCAGCCAGGACCTCGGGACAGGGAACGCTTTCTTT
CASSQDLGTGNAFF
>TRBD1|TRBV4-2|TRBJ1-4|NA
TGTGCCAGCAGCCAAAGACAGGGTGAAAACGAAAAACTGTTTTTT
CASSQRQGENEKLFF
>TRBD1|TRBV7-2|TRBJ2-5|NA
TGTGCCAGCAGCTCCGCCACGGGACAGGGAAAGACCCAGTACTTC
CASSSATGQGKTQYF
>TRBD1|TRBV7-3|TRBJ1-2|NA
TGTGCCAGCAGCCCGGACAGGACTCCCTCTGGCTACACCTTC
CASSPDRTPSGYTF
>NA|TRBV5-4|TRBJ1-1|NA
TGTGCCAGCAGCGCAAACACAGGGAATTACACTGAAGCTTTCTTT
CASSANTGNYTEAFF
>NA|TRBV15|TRBJ2-7|once
TGTGCCACCAGCAGAGTTATCTCCTACGAGCAGTACTTC
CATSRVISYEQYF
>NA|TRBV5-1|TRBJ1-1|NA
TGCGCCAGCAGCAACTCAGGGAAAGTTGAGGTAGCTTTCTTT
CASSNSGKVEVAFF
>NA|TRBV30|TRBJ1-1|medium-sized
TGTGCCTGGAGTGTAGTGTACAGTGAAGCTTTCTTT
CAWSVVYSEAFF
>TRBD1|TRBV9|TRBJ1-6|NA
TGTGCCAGCAGCCCCCGACAGGGCTCGGGCTCACCCCTCCACTTT
CASSPRQGSGSPLHF
>NA|TRBV9|TRBJ2-3|NA
TGTGCCAGCAGCGTAGCTACGGGGGACGCCTTCACAGATACGCAGTATTTT
CASSVATGDAFTDTQYF
>TRBD1|TRBV27|TRBJ1-6|NA
TGTGCCACCTCAGACAGGGGCCCTTATAATTCACCCCTCCACTTT
CATSDRGPYNSPLHF
>TRBD1|TRBV19|TRBJ1-2|NA
TGTGCCACCATAGGACAGGTCTTATATGGCTACACCTTC
CATIGQVLYGYTF
>NA|TRBV27|TRBJ1-1|NA
TGTGCCAGCAGTTTATCGAGGAACACTGAAGCTTTCTTT
CASSLSRNTEAFF
>TRBD1|TRBV7-9|TRBJ2-1|NA
TGTGCCAGCAGCCTGGGACAGGACTACAATGAGCAGTTCTTC
CASSLGQDYNEQFF
>NA|TRBV30|TRBJ1-2|NA
TGTGCCTGGAGCCCGGGGAGGCTCTATGGCTACACCTTC
CAWSPGRLYGYTF
>TRBD1|TRBV7-3|TRBJ2-7|NA
TGTGCCAGCAGCTTAACGCCGGGACAGGGATACGAGCAGTACTTC
CASSLTPGQGYEQYF
>NA|TRBV27|TRBJ1-1|NA
TGTGCCAGCAGTTTAGGGACCCCGGGGGGCACTGAAGCTTTCTTT
CASSLGTPGGTEAFF
>NA|TRBV5-4|TRBJ1-1|NA
TGTGCCAGCAGCTTGGTAGGGACTAACACTGAAGCTTTCTTT
CASSLVGTNTEAFF
>NA|TRBV5-6|TRBJ2-7|NA
TGTGCCAGCAGCCAAAAGGGTATGCCGGGACTGAACTACGAGCAGTACTTC
CASSQKGMPGLNYEQYF
>TRBD1|TRBV6-6|TRBJ1-5|once
TGTGCCAGCTCGTCCGGGACAGGGGGCCGTCAGCCCCAGCATTTT
CASSSGTGGRQPQHF
>NA|TRBV11-3|TRBJ2-3|NA
TGTGCCAGCAGCTTAGACAGGGTCACAGATACGCAGTATTTT
CASSLDRVTDTQYF
>NA|TRBV11-3|TRBJ2-1|NA
TGTGCCAGCAGCTTCGGGGATACCTACAATGAGCAGTTCTTC
CASSFGDTYNEQFF
>NA|TRBV18|TRBJ1-2|NA
TGTGCCAGCTCACCACCCCCGGGAGGCTATGGCTACACCTTC
CASSPPPGGYGYTF
>NA|TRBV30|TRBJ2-7|NA
TGTGCCTGGAGTGTAAAGGGAGCCTACGAGCAGTACTTC
CAWSVKGAYEQYF
>NA|TRBV4-3|TRBJ1-2|NA
TGCGCCAGCAGCCAAGAACAGGGATTCTATGGCTACACCTTC
CASSQEQGFYGYTF
>NA|TRBV29-1|TRBJ2-1|NA
TGCAGCGCGAGGGAGTCGTCCGACAATGAGCAGTTCTTC
CSARESSDNEQFF
>TRBD1|TRBV25-1|TRBJ1-2|NA
TGTGCCAGCAGTGATGGGAACAGGGGTGACTATGGCTACACCTTC
CASSDGNRGDYGYTF
>NA|TRBV21-1|TRBJ2-2|NA
TGTGCCAGCAGCAAACCCGTAGAGTCCGGGGAGCTGTTTTTT
CASSKPVESGELFF
>NA|TRBV11-3|TRBJ1-1|NA
TGTGCCAGCAGCGCTCAGACAGAAAAGAACACTGAAGCTTTCTTT
CASSAQTEKNTEAFF
>NA|TRBV18|TRBJ1-2|NA
TGTGCCAGCTCGAGCAACAGGACCCAATATGGCTACACCTTC
CASSSNRTQYGYTF
>TRBD2|TRBV2|TRBJ2-7|few
TGTGCCAGCAGGCCGGGACTAGCGGCCTACGAGCAGTACTTC
CASRPGLAAYEQYF